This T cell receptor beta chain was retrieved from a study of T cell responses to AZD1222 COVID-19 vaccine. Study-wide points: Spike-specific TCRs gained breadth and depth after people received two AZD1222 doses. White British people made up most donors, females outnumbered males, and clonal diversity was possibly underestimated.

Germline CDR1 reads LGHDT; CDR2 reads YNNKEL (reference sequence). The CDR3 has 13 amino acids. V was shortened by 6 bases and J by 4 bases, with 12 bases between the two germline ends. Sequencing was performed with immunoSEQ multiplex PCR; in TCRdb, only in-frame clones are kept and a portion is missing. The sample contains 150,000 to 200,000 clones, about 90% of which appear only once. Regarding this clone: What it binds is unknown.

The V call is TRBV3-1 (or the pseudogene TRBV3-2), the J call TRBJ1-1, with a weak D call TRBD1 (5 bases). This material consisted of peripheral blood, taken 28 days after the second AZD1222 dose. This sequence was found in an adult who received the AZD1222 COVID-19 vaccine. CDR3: CASSQSGPTEAFF. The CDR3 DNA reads TGTGCCAGCAGTCAGTCAGGGCCCACTGAAGCTTTCTTT.